The following is a TCR beta chain sequence with its context. Its specific antigen is unknown. Base qualities were left out, and no much larger clone turns up one base away. TCRbeta CDR3 regions were amplified from genomic DNA by means of the immunoSEQ Assay, a bias-controlled multiplex PCR. The authors' analysis ran thus. Nucleated cell counts per sample were estimated from amplification of reference gene primers within the assay. To quantify the absolute abundance of each unique TCRbeta CDR3 rearrangement, sequence reads were collapsed and filtered. For each sample, productive Simpson clonality was calculated by taking the square root of Simpson's diversity index across productive rearrangements. Here the immuneACCESS table is served through TCRdb, limited to in-frame sequences with V and J called. Missing clones are a known gap in these copies; in checked studies unresolved V genes cover under half, and the rest lacks a known reason. That table furnishes V, J and clone size, whereas the DNA furnished D and trimming. The sample table holds roughly 500,000 clones, of which 85% to 90% were seen once. 0.75% to 0.9% of the sample is in the top ten clones.

Trimming costs V 5 bases and J 6 bases, and their ends lie 10 bases apart. Including the terminal cysteine and phenylalanine, the CDR3 comprises 13 residues. Only the CDR3 DNA stays, 39 bases, in frame from base 1. Based on the germline V gene, the CDR1 and CDR2 sequences are MGHDK and SYGVNS. This sample is drawn from a study of blood T cell repertoires in COVID-19 (dated by TCRdb to 2020 to 2021). For the wider study: Samples from collaborators originated in the United States, Italy and Spain and spanned both the acute and convalescent phases of COVID-19. Where HLA class I and class II types were available, the types were taken from metadata supplied by the sample provider, not from assay-based typing. A freely available public database, intended as a resource for researchers studying the immune response to SARS-CoV-2, is where the repertoires were released. Deeply sampled blood TCRbeta repertoires from subjects exposed to, actively infected with, or recovered from COVID-19 were included in the dataset. The prospective study material was composed of cDNA or gDNA derived from T cells, B-cell-depleted T cells, or PBMCs. The samples were drawn from the first 160 participants of the ongoing ImmuneRACE study and from 1,254 subjects provided by 6 global collaborators. Sample metadata almost always included a de-identified subject ID, COVID-19 status, age in years and sex.

One collaborating source in Seattle enrolled patients during active infection and followed them longitudinally through the course of disease. Each collaborating institution followed its own protocols to collect whole blood in K2EDTA tubes. For TCRbeta analysis, collaborators shipped samples in one of three forms: frozen whole blood, isolated PBMCs, or DNA extracted from either of those sample types. The paper as a whole reports these results and caveats: Clinical and demographic metadata were provided uncurated, with the amount varying by source and participant.

The chain employs TRBV25-1 and TRBJ2-2; a weak D assignment points to TRBD1 (5 bases agree). Sequenced input: peripheral blood. The receptor was isolated from a man aged 18 to 30 with COVID-19, enrolled during active disease. Here is the DNA: TGTGCCAGCAGTTTCAGGGTCTCCGGGGAGCTGTTTTTT. This sequence encodes CASSFRVSGELFF.